A selection of T cell receptor beta chains follows, all from one sample in a study of cytomegalovirus exposure and HLA in healthy donors. The table came from immunoSEQ multiplex PCR; TCRdb's copy has only in-frame clones and leaves some out. The top ten clones hold around 3% of a sample with around 74,000 clones, approximately 80% of them seen once. The sequenced sample consisted of PBMCs. Receptors were obtained from a man between 35 and 55 years old in good health and CMV-seronegative. Both conserved end residues are part of each CDR3. A D gene is named only where the DNA matches it firmly. Size is stated for part of the rows, as once, few or many counts, or as a class when the clone is expanded.

V gene: TRBV5-1; D gene: NA; clone size: NA; J gene: TRBJ1-2; CDR3 DNA: TGCGCCAGCAGCTTGGTGGGGGCTCGGAGTGGCTACACCTTC; CDR3 protein: CASSLVGARSGYTF
V gene: TRBV4-2; D gene: TRBD1; clone size: NA; J gene: TRBJ1-1; CDR3 DNA: TGTGCCAGCAGCCAAAGGACAGGGAACACTGAAGCTTTCTTT; CDR3 protein: CASSQRTGNTEAFF
V gene: TRBV9; D gene: TRBD2; clone size: few; J gene: TRBJ2-3; CDR3 DNA: TGTGCCAGCAGCGCCGATCTAGCGGGGGGGAGCACAGATACGCAGTATTTT; CDR3 protein: CASSADLAGGSTDTQYF
V gene: TRBV27; D gene: NA; clone size: NA; J gene: TRBJ1-5; CDR3 DNA: TGTGCCTCTGGCCGCGGGGGAGGCAATCAGCCCCAGCATTTT; CDR3 protein: CASGRGGGNQPQHF
V gene: TRBV15; D gene: TRBD1; clone size: NA; J gene: TRBJ1-1; CDR3 DNA: TGTGCCACCAGCAGAGATTGGGACAGGGACTTCCCCGAAGCTTTCTTT; CDR3 protein: CATSRDWDRDFPEAFF
V gene: TRBV5-1; D gene: NA; clone size: NA; J gene: TRBJ1-1; CDR3 DNA: TGCGCCAGTAGCTTACAGGGACGAACTGAAGCTTTCTTT; CDR3 protein: CASSLQGRTEAFF
V gene: TRBV7-3; D gene: NA; clone size: few; J gene: TRBJ2-6; CDR3 DNA: TGTGCCAGCAGCTTATTATCAGGCCCTGGGGCCAACGTCCTGACTTTC; CDR3 protein: CASSLLSGPGANVLTF
V gene: TRBV5-1; D gene: TRBD1; clone size: NA; J gene: TRBJ1-1; CDR3 DNA: TGCGCCAGCAGCTTAGAGACAGGGGGCGGGAACACTGAAGCTTTCTTT; CDR3 protein: CASSLETGGGNTEAFF
V gene: TRBV2; D gene: NA; clone size: once; J gene: TRBJ1-5; CDR3 DNA: TGTGCCAGCAGGAGGGAGTCCAATCAGCCCCAGCATTTT; CDR3 protein: CASRRESNQPQHF
V gene: TRBV30; D gene: NA; clone size: NA; J gene: TRBJ1-1; CDR3 DNA: TGTGCCTGGAGTGTGCAGGAGAACACTGAAGCTTTCTTT; CDR3 protein: CAWSVQENTEAFF
V gene: TRBV6-5; D gene: TRBD1; clone size: NA; J gene: TRBJ2-7; CDR3 DNA: TGTGCCAGCAGTTACCCCGAGAGGGGGCCCGCCGAGCAGTACTTC; CDR3 protein: CASSYPERGPAEQYF
V gene: TRBV7-2; D gene: TRBD1; clone size: few; J gene: TRBJ2-1; CDR3 DNA: TGTGCCAGCAGCCCCCGGGACAGGTACTCCTACAATGAGCAGTTCTTC; CDR3 protein: CASSPRDRYSYNEQFF
V gene: TRBV30; D gene: TRBD1; clone size: NA; J gene: TRBJ1-5; CDR3 DNA: TGTGCCTGGAGGGGACAGGCTAATCAGCCCCAGCATTTT; CDR3 protein: CAWRGQANQPQHF
V gene: TRBV15; D gene: NA; clone size: NA; J gene: TRBJ2-3; CDR3 DNA: TGTGCCACCAGCACGGAAAACAGGAACACAGATACGCAGTATTTT; CDR3 protein: CATSTENRNTDTQYF
V gene: TRBV9; D gene: NA; clone size: NA; J gene: TRBJ2-1; CDR3 DNA: TGTGCCAGCAGCCCCCATTTAGACACCTCCTACAATGAGCAGTTCTTC; CDR3 protein: CASSPHLDTSYNEQFF
V gene: TRBV6-6; D gene: NA; clone size: NA; J gene: TRBJ1-4; CDR3 DNA: TGTGCCAGCACCCCGGGACAAGGGGCCGGAAAACTGTTTTTT; CDR3 protein: CASTPGQGAGKLFF
V gene: TRBV27; D gene: NA; clone size: NA; J gene: TRBJ1-1; CDR3 DNA: TGTGCCAGCAGTTTACAAAGGGGCACTGAAGCTTTCTTT; CDR3 protein: CASSLQRGTEAFF
V gene: TRBV4-1; D gene: TRBD1; clone size: NA; J gene: TRBJ1-1; CDR3 DNA: TGCGCCAGCAGCCAGGACAGGGGCACTGAAGCTTTCTTT; CDR3 protein: CASSQDRGTEAFF
V gene: TRBV2; D gene: NA; clone size: once; J gene: TRBJ2-4; CDR3 DNA: TGTGCCAGCAGTGACAGGGTGGCCAAAAACATTCAGTACTTC; CDR3 protein: CASSDRVAKNIQYF
V gene: TRBV5-8; D gene: NA; clone size: NA; J gene: TRBJ1-6; CDR3 DNA: TGTGCCAGCAGCCGACAGAACCTGAACTCCTATAATTCACCCCTCCACTTT; CDR3 protein: CASSRQNLNSYNSPLHF
V gene: TRBV7-8; D gene: NA; clone size: NA; J gene: TRBJ2-7; CDR3 DNA: TGTGCCAGCAGCTTAGCGCGGGGCTCCTACGAGCAGTACTTC; CDR3 protein: CASSLARGSYEQYF
V gene: TRBV28; D gene: NA; clone size: NA; J gene: TRBJ2-7; CDR3 DNA: TGTGCCAGCAGTTCGCCCTGGCGGGGGCAATACGAGCAGTACTTC; CDR3 protein: CASSSPWRGQYEQYF
V gene: TRBV7-9; D gene: TRBD1; clone size: NA; J gene: TRBJ1-4; CDR3 DNA: TGTGCCAGCAGCTTCATGAGACAGGGTCCAACTAATGAAAAACTGTTTTTT; CDR3 protein: CASSFMRQGPTNEKLFF
V gene: TRBV20-1; D gene: NA; clone size: NA; J gene: TRBJ1-1; CDR3 DNA: TGCAGTGCTCCAGGGGCCCTTGAAGCTTTCTTT; CDR3 protein: CSAPGALEAFF
V gene: TRBV5-4; D gene: NA; clone size: NA; J gene: TRBJ1-3; CDR3 DNA: TGTGCCAGCAGCTACACCGGGACACATAGCTCTGGAAACACCATATATTTT; CDR3 protein: CASSYTGTHSSGNTIYF
V gene: TRBV10-3; D gene: NA; clone size: NA; J gene: TRBJ1-3; CDR3 DNA: TGTGCCATTCGGGGTGGGAGCTCTGGAAACACCATATATTTT; CDR3 protein: CAIRGGSSGNTIYF
V gene: TRBV9; D gene: NA; clone size: once; J gene: TRBJ2-7; CDR3 DNA: TGTGCCAGCAGCGCCACAGAATACTACGAGCAGTACTTC; CDR3 protein: CASSATEYYEQYF
V gene: TRBV9; D gene: NA; clone size: NA; J gene: TRBJ1-6; CDR3 DNA: TGTGCCAGCAGCGTGGGAGTGGTACCCCTCCACTTT; CDR3 protein: CASSVGVVPLHF
V gene: TRBV7-2; D gene: NA; clone size: NA; J gene: TRBJ2-7; CDR3 DNA: TGTGCCAGCTCCCCTCCAGGGTTCTACGAGCAGTACTTC; CDR3 protein: CASSPPGFYEQYF
V gene: TRBV10-3; D gene: NA; clone size: NA; J gene: TRBJ1-1; CDR3 DNA: TGTGCCATCAGTGAGACAGGGATGGGCCCTGAAGCTTTCTTT; CDR3 protein: CAISETGMGPEAFF
V gene: TRBV7-7; D gene: NA; clone size: NA; J gene: TRBJ2-1; CDR3 DNA: TGTGCTAGCAGCTTAGCGGAGGGCGATGAGCAGTTCTTC; CDR3 protein: CASSLAEGDEQFF
V gene: TRBV19; D gene: TRBD1; clone size: NA; J gene: TRBJ1-2; CDR3 DNA: TGTGCCAGTAGCAGACAGGGCGGCTACACCTTC; CDR3 protein: CASSRQGGYTF
V gene: TRBV16; D gene: NA; clone size: few; J gene: TRBJ1-3; CDR3 DNA: TGTGCCAGCAGCCAATCCGGGGGTGCTGGAAACACCATATATTTT; CDR3 protein: CASSQSGGAGNTIYF